This passage covers 5 T cell receptor beta chains from one sample sequenced in a study of Graves' ophthalmopathy and Graves' hyperthyroidism. Investigators amplified TCR beta CDR3 regions from RNA transcripts. First-round RT-PCR employed HTBI primers, with a second-round multiplex PCR after it. TCRdb itself ran the multiplex PCR reads through MiXCR, one entry per CDR3 protein. The data contain more than 550,000 distinct CDR3 sequences, about two fifths of them singletons. The sample was peripheral blood. All receptors derive from an adult man with Graves' ophthalmopathy.

There are many counts of this clonotype. The CDR3 DNA is TGTGCCACCAGTGATCCCCCGGGAGGGGCCGGGGAGCTGTTTTTT. Encoded protein: CATSDPPGGAGELFF. The chain combines TRBV24-1 with TRBJ2-2; TRBD2 aligns across 8 bases. The CDR3 contains 15 residues. V lost 3 bases, J lost 6 bases, and 5 bases stayed unmatched. Germline assignment: CDR1 KGHDR and CDR2 SFDVKD.

The chain has TRBV7-2 and TRBJ2-3, with D possibly matching TRBD1 (5 bases). The CDR3 sequence is 17 residues long. CDR1 and CDR2 (germline): SGHTA, FQGNSA. Between the trimmed V and J ends, which lost 4 bases and 0 bases, there was a span of 17 bases. CDR3 coding DNA: TGTGCCAGCAGCTGGACCATTGGGGCAGCCAGCACAGATACGCAGTATTTT. Protein sequence: CASSWTIGAASTDTQYF.

V gene TRBV18 combines with J gene TRBJ2-5; 7 bases are shared with TRBD1. V trimming: 4 bases; J trimming: 3 bases; junction bases outside the gene matches: 8. Germline CDR1 and CDR2: KGHSH and LQKENI. This CDR3 contains 15 residues. DNA for the CDR3: TGTGCCAGCTCACTGGCCGGGACAGTGGAAGAGACCCAGTACTTC. Amino acids: CASSLAGTVEETQYF. The whole variable domain, filled in from reference TRBV18 and TRBJ2-5, reads NAGVMQNPRHLVRRRGQEARLRCSPMKGHSHVYWYRQLPEEGLKFMVYLQKENIIDESGMPKERFSAEFPKEGPSILRIQQVVRGDSAAYFCASSLAGTVEETQYFGPGTRLLVL.

This clonotype was counted ten times or more. The chain couples TRBV7-9 to TRBJ1-1, with D maybe TRBD1 (5 bases). The V gene lost 3 bases and the J gene lost 0 bases, with 14 bases spanning the gap. Germline CDR1 SEHNR, CDR2 FQNEAQ (reference sequence). The CDR3 runs 16 residues. For the CDR3, the DNA is TGTGCCAGCAGCTTTATGGGGCGAGGGGTGAACACTGAAGCTTTCTTT. This sequence encodes CASSFMGRGVNTEAFF.

V usage is TRBV7-9 and J usage is TRBJ2-7; D is possibly TRBD2 (6 bases). V was pared by 3 bases and J by 3 bases, with 12 bases between. The CDR3 is 14 amino acids. The germline gives CDR1 SEHNR, CDR2 FQNEAQ (reference sequence). The CDR3 bases are TGTGCCAGCAGCTTGGAGGGGATGTACTACGAGCAGTACTTC. Amino acid sequence: CASSLEGMYYEQYF.